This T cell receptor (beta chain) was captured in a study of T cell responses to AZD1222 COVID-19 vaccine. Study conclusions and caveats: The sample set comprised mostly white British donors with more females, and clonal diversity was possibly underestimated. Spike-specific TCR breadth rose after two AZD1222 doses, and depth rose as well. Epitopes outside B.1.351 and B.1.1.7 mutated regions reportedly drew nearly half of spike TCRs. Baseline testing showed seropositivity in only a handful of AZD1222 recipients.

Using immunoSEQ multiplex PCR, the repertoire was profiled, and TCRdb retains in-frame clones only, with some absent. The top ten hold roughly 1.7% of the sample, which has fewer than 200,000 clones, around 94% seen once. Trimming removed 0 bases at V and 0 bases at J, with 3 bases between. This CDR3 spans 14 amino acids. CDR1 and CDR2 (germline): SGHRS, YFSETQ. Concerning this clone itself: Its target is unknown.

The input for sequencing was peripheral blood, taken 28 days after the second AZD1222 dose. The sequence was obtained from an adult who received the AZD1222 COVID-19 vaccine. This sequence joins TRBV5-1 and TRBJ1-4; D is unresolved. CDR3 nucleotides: TGCGCCAGCAGCTTGGTTGCAACTAATGAAAAACTGTTTTTT. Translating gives CASSLVATNEKLFF.